Detailed here is one T cell receptor (beta chain). This sample was taken from a study of Ad26.COV2.S vaccination and SARS-CoV-2 variants. As for treatment: 15 to 20 received Ad26.COV2.S at low or high dose, single or two shots; about 5 received placebo; per-sample allocation not given. Sampling took place 63 days after the first vaccine or placebo injection. Clones were sequenced by immunoSEQ multiplex PCR, and TCRdb holds only the in-frame ones, with some missing. The table includes 380,000 or so clones, 85% to 90% detected once. The CDR3 has 12 amino acids. The V segment lost 5 bases and the J segment 7 bases; nucleotides outside the gene matches: 4. CDR1 and CDR2 (germline): MNHNY, SVGAGI (reference sequence).

Sequenced here: peripheral blood, sampled in a trial of Ad26.COV2.S vaccine versus placebo. This receptor was obtained from a person aged 18-65 years who received the Ad26.COV2.S COVID-19 vaccine or a placebo. The rearrangement links TRBV6-6 to TRBJ1-2; 7 bases map to TRBD1. As DNA, the CDR3 is TGTGCCAGCAGTGCAGACAGGGTTGGCTACACCTTC. It translates to CASSADRVGYTF.